The next 4 T cell receptor beta chains were all read from a single sample in a study of cytomegalovirus exposure and HLA in healthy donors. PCR employed 60 Vbeta and 13 Jbeta primers. Method: immunoSEQ multiplex PCR; TCRdb's copy keeps in-frame clones and lacks some. Of 50,000 to 70,000 clones listed, approximately 71% are singletons. What was sequenced was PBMCs. These receptors originate from a middle-aged man in good health and CMV-seropositive.

The rearrangement joins TRBV6-5 to TRBJ1-1, with 8 bases fitting TRBD1. This CDR3 contains 14 residues. The V segment lost 2 bases and the J segment 9 bases; nucleotides outside the gene matches: 8. Germline loops: CDR1 MNHEY, CDR2 SVGAGI. CDR3 coding DNA: TGTGCCAGCAGTTACGAGGGATGGACAGGGCAAGCTTTCTTT. Translation: CASSYEGWTGQAFF.

This chain links TRBV27 with TRBJ1-2; 7 bases agree with TRBD1. Trimming at V came to 5 bases and at J to 4 bases, leaving 13 bases not matched to a gene. The CDR3 is made up of 16 amino acids. From germline, CDR1 is MNHEY and CDR2 SMNVEV (reference sequence). The CDR3 DNA reads TGTGCCAGCAGTGAATTAAGGGGGCGGAAATCCTATGGCTACACCTTC. Its protein product is CASSELRGRKSYGYTF.

CDR3 amino acids: CASSVTYTAVEQFF. The CDR3, as DNA: TGTGCCAGCAGCGTGACGTACACGGCGGTTGAGCAGTTCTTC. V usage is TRBV6-4 and J usage is TRBJ2-1, with D hard to call. Per the germline V gene, CDR1 is MRHNA and CDR2 is SNTAGT. V was cut by 6 bases and J by 9 bases, with 18 bases left in between. CDR3 length: 14 amino acids.

This sequence joins TRBV6-1 and TRBJ1-1, with 8 bases aligning to TRBD1. Germline trimming cut 3 bases from V and 8 bases from J; bases unmatched to any gene: 5. Per the germline V gene, CDR1 is MNHNS and CDR2 is SASEGT. The CDR3 is 13 amino acids. DNA for the CDR3: TGTGCCAGCAGTGATCGACAGGGGTTGGAAGCTTTCTTT. Its translation: CASSDRQGLEAFF.